This T cell receptor (beta chain) was recorded in a study of graft-versus-host responses after intestinal transplantation. CDR3 length: 15 amino acids. V shed 0 bases and J 1 base; nucleotides not matched to a gene: 1. Germline V gene lookup returns CDR1 SGHTS and CDR2 YDEGEE. Only one count was recorded for this clone. Repertoires were generated with immunoSEQ multiplex PCR, while TCRdb's copy carries only in-frame clones and drops some. Here the sample spans some 5,000 clones, 20% to 30% being singletons. The sequencing here drew on alloreactive CD4+ T cells from a mixed lymphocyte reaction culture, taken before transplantation. This sample's subset: CFSE-low proliferating T cells sorted from roughly six-day pre-transplant mixed lymphocyte reaction (GvH or HvG direction). The V call is TRBV5-8, the J call TRBJ2-4; 7 bases are shared with TRBD1. The source of this sequence is a human patient who was an organ donor for intestinal transplantation. The CDR3 DNA reads TGTGCCAGCAGCTTGGAGACAGGGGCCAAAAACATTCAGTACTTC. Residues: CASSLETGAKNIQYF. Drawing the rest from reference TRBV5-8 and TRBJ2-4, the complete variable domain is EAGVTQSPTHLIKTRGQQATLRCSPISGHTSVYWYQQALGLGLQFLLWYDEGEERNRGNFPPRFSGRQFPNYSSELNVNALELEDSALYLCASSLETGAKNIQYFGAGTRLSVL.